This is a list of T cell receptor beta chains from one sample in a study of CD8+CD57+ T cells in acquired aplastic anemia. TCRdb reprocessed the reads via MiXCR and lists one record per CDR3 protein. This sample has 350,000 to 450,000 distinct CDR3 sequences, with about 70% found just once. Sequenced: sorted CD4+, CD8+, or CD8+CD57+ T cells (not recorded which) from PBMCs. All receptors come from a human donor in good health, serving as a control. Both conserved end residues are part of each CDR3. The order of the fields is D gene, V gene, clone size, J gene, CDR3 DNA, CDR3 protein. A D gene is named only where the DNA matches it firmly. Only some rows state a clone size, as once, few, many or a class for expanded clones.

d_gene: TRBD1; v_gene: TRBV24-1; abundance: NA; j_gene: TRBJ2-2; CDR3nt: TGTGCCACCAGTGATCCGGACAGGATGGGGGAGCTGTTTTTT; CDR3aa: CATSDPDRMGELFF
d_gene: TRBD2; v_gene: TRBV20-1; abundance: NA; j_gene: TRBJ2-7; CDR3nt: TGCAGTTCCCGGCTAGCGGGGGGGCCGGCCTTCTACGAGCAGTACTTC; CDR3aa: CSSRLAGGPAFYEQYF
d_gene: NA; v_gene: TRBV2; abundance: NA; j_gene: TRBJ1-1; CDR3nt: TGTGCCAGCCATTTCTTGGGGGGGACTGAAGCTTTCTTT; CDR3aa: CASHFLGGTEAFF
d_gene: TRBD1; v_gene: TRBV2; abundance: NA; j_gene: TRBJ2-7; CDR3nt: TGTGCCAACCAGGAGACAGGGGGGTCCTACGAGCAGTACTTC; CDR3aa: CANQETGGSYEQYF
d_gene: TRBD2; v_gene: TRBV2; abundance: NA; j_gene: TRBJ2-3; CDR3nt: TGTGCCAGCGGCGAGGCGGGGGGTATCACAGATACGCAGTATTTT; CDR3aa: CASGEAGGITDTQYF
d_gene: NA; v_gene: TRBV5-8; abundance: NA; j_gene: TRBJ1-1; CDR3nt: TGTGCCAGCAGCTTGTGGTTAGGACCTGAAGCTTTCTTT; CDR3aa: CASSLWLGPEAFF
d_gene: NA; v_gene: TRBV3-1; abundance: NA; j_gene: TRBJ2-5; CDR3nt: TGTGCCAGCAGCCAAGTTTGCCCGGGGCGCGGGGGCCGTGACCAAGAGACCCAGTACTTC; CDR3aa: CASSQVCPGRGGRDQETQYF
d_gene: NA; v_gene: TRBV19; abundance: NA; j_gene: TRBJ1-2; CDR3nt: TGTGCCAGTAGTACACAGGGCCCTATGGAGAAGGACTACACCTTC; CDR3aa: CASSTQGPMEKDYTF
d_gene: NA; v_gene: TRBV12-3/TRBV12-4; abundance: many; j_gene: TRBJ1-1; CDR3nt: TGTGCCAGCAGTTCCCCGACAGAGAACACTGAAGCTTTCTTT; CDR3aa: CASSSPTENTEAFF
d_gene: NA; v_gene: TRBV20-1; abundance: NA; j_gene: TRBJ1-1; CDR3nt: TGCAGTGCTAGAGGCCCGGGGGGGAGGACTGAAGCTTTCTTT; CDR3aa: CSARGPGGRTEAFF
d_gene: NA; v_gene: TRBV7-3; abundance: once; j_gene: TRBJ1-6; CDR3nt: TGTGCCAGCAGCTTAGGGGCGGGGGGGCCTACAATGAACTTT; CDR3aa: CASSLGAGGPTMNF
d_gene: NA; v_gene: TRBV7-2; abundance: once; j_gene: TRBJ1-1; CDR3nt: TGTGCCAGCAGCCGCAGGGCCAGGGAGGCCAGTGAAGCTTTCTTT; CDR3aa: CASSRRAREASEAFF
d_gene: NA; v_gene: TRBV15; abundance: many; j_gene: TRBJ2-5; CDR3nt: TGTGCCACCAGCAGAGAATTGACCGTTCTAGGGTTCCAAGAGACCCAGTACTTC; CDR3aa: CATSRELTVLGFQETQYF
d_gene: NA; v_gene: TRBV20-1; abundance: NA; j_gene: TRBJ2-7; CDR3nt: TGCAGTGCTAGGGACAGCGTCGGTGACGAGCAGTACTTC; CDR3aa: CSARDSVGDEQYF
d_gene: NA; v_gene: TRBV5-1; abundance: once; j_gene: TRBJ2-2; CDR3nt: TGTGCCAGCAGCCGTTCGGGTGGTCATACCGGGGAGCTGTTTTTT; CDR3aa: CASSRSGGHTGELFF
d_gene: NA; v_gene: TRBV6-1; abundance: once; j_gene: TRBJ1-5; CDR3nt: TGTGCCAGCAGTTTAGACAGAAGGCGCAATCAGCCCCAGCATTTT; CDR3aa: CASSLDRRRNQPQHF
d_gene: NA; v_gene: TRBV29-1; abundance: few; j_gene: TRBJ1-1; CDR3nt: TGCAGCGTTAACAGGGTCGCTGAAGCTTTCTTT; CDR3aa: CSVNRVAEAFF
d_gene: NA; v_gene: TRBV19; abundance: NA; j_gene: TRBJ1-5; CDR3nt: TGTGCCAGTAAGGACGTCGGGGGGGATAGCAATCAGCCCCAGCATTTT; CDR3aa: CASKDVGGDSNQPQHF
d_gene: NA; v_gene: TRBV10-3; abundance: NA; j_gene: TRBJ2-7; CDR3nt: TGTGCCAGCAGTGAAGCGCAAGCGGAGGGCGACTACGAGCAGTACTTC; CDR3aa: CASSEAQAEGDYEQYF
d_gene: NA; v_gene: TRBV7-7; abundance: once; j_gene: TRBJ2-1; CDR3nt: TGTGCCAGCAGCTTAACGACAGTCCAAGAGACCCAGTACCAGTTCTTC; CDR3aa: CASSLTTVQETQYQFF
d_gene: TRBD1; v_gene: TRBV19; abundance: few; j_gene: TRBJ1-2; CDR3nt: TGTGCCAGTAGTACCTACAGGGGAGAGGATGGCTACACCTTC; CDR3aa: CASSTYRGEDGYTF
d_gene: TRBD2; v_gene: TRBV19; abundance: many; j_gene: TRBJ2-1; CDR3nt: TGTGCCAGTAAGGGACTACAGTTCTTC; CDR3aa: CASKGLQFF
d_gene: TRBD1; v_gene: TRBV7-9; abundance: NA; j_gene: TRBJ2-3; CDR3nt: TGTGCCGGCGCCCAACCCTGGGACAGGGATATGGCTACATTT; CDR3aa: CAGAQPWDRDMATF
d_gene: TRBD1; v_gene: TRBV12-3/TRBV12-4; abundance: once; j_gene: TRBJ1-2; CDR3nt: TGTGCCAGCATCGCGACAGGGGGCTACAATGGCTACACCTTC; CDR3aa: CASIATGGYNGYTF
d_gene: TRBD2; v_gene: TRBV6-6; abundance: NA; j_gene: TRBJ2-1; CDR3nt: TGTGCCAGCAGTGCTAGACTAGCGGGGGGCAGATACAATGAGCAGTTCTTC; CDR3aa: CASSARLAGGRYNEQFF
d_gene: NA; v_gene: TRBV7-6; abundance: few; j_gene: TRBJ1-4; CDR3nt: TGTGCCAGCAGCCCACAGGAGTATGAAAAACTGTTTTTT; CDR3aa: CASSPQEYEKLFF
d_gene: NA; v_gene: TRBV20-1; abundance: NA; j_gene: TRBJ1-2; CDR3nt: TGCAGTGCTAGAGATCCTACAGGGAACCATGGCTACACCTTC; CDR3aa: CSARDPTGNHGYTF
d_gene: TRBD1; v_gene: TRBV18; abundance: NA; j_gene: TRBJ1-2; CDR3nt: TGTGCCAGCTCCGGGACAGAACGTAACTATGGCTACACCTTC; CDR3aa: CASSGTERNYGYTF
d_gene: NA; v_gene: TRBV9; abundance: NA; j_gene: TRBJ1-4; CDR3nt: TGCGCCAGCAGCCAAGACCCAGAAAAACTGTTTTTT; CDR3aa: CASSQDPEKLFF
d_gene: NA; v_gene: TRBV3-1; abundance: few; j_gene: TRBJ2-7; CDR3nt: TGTGCCAGCAGTGGGCTAGCAGGAAACGAGCAGTACTTC; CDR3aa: CASSGLAGNEQYF
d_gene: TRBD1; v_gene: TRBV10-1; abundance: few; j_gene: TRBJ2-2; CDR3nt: TGCGCCAGTGGTCCAGGGGGCACCGGGGAGCTGTTTTTT; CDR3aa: CASGPGGTGELFF
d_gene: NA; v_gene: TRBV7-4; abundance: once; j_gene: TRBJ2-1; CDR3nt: TGTGCCAGCAGCTTAGAGGGGTCGCAGCTTTTCTTC; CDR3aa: CASSLEGSQLFF
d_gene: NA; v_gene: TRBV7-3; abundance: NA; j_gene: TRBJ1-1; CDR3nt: TGTGCCAGCAGCTTAGGGGGAACCGGCCGAAGTAAAGCTTTCTTT; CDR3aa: CASSLGGTGRSKAFF
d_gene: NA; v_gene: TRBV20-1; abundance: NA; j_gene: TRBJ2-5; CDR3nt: TGCAGCGTTAGTGCCCGGAGGGGGGACATTGGGGCGACCCAGTACTTC; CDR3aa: CSVSARRGDIGATQYF
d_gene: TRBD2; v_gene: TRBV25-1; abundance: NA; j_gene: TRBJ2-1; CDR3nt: TGTGCCAGCAGCCAAGGGCTAGCGGTGATAGAGAATGAGCAGTTCTTC; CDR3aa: CASSQGLAVIENEQFF
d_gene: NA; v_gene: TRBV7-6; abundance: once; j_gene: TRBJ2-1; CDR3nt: TGTGCCAGCAGCCTATATGCGGAACCGAGCTCCTACAATGAGCAGTTCTTC; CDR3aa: CASSLYAEPSSYNEQFF
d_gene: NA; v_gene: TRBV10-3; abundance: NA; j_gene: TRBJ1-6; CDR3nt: NA; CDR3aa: CASSTSGPRIRPRHF
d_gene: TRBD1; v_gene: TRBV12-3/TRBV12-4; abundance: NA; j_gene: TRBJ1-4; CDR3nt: TGTGCCAGCAGCCCCGGGACAGGCTTGCTTGGGGGAGAAAAACTGTTTTTT; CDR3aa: CASSPGTGLLGGEKLFF
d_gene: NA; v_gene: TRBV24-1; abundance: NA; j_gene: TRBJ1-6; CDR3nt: TGTGCCACCAGTTGTCCGGGGTCGCCCTATAATTCACCCCTCCACTTT; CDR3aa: CATSCPGSPYNSPLHF
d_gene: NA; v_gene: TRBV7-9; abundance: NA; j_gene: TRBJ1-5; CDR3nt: TGTGCCAGCACGGGGAGGAGACCCAGTGCTTCGGGCCAGCATTTT; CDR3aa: CASTGRRPSASGQHF
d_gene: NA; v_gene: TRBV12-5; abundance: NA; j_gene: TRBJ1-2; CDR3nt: TGTGCTAGTGGTTTAGATCCCCTACTGAATGGCTACACCTTC; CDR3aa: CASGLDPLLNGYTF
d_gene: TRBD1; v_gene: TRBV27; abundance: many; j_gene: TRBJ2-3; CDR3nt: TGTGCCAGCAGCCCCATAGGGGGCCAAGATACGCAGTATTTT; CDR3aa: CASSPIGGQDTQYF
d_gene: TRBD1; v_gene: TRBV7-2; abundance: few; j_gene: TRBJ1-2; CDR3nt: TGTGCCAGCAGCGACCGACAGGGGAACGGCTACACCTTC; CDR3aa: CASSDRQGNGYTF
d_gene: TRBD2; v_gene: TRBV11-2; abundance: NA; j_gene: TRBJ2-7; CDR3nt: TGTGCCAGCACGATACCCAGCCTACCGGGGGGGATAAGGGAGCAGTACTTC; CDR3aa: CASTIPSLPGGIREQYF
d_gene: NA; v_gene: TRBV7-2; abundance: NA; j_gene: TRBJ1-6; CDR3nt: TGTGCCAGCAGCCCGGCGGGGGTTGGTTCACCCCTCCACTTT; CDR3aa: CASSPAGVGSPLHF
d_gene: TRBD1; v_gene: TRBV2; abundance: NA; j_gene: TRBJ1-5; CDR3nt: TGCGCCAGCAGCCAAGATGCGACAGGGCCTCAGCCCCAGCATTTT; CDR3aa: CASSQDATGPQPQHF
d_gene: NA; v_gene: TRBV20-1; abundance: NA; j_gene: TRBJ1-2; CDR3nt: TGCAGTGCTAGGACGCTCGGGGGGGGTGATGGCTACACCTTC; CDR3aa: CSARTLGGGDGYTF
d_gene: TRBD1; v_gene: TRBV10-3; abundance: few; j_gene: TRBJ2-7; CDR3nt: TGTGCCATCGGGACAGGGAGCTCCTACGAGCAGTACTTC; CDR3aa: CAIGTGSSYEQYF
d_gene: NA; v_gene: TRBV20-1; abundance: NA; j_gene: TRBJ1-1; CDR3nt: TGCAGTGCTAAAAAGGCGGGCAGTTACAAAGAAGCTTTCTTT; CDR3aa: CSAKKAGSYKEAFF